A selection of T cell receptor beta chains follows, all from one sample in a study of shared clonotypes between healthy human individuals. Sequenced by immunoSEQ multiplex PCR; TCRdb stores in-frame clones only, minus some. The sample contains roughly 1,500,000 clones, approximately 98.5% of which appear only once. The sequenced sample consisted of naive CD4+ T cells sorted from blood. These receptors originate from a man younger than 40 in good health. Both conserved end residues are part of each CDR3. D genes are given only for firm matches. Clone size is stated in some rows and not others, as once, few, many or a class when expanded.

D gene	V gene	J gene	clone size	CDR3 protein	CDR3 DNA
-	TRBV9	TRBJ2-7	-	CASSVGTFRYEQYF	TGTGCCAGCAGCGTAGGGACATTCCGGTACGAGCAGTACTTC
TRBD1	TRBV9	TRBJ2-7	-	CASSVLGQGSYEQYF	TGTGCCAGCAGCGTATTGGGACAGGGGTCCTACGAGCAGTACTTC
-	TRBV5-1	TRBJ2-1	-	CASRAGNNEQFF	TGCGCCAGCAGGGCGGGAAACAATGAGCAGTTCTTC
-	TRBV4-3	TRBJ2-5	few	CASSQVDGETQYF	TGCGCCAGCAGCCAAGTTGACGGGGAGACCCAGTACTTC
TRBD1	TRBV14	TRBJ2-1	once	CASSQLRTGIYNEQFF	TGTGCCAGCAGCCAACTCCGGACAGGGATCTACAATGAGCAGTTCTTC
-	TRBV19	TRBJ1-2	-	CASQTITVGGYTF	TGTGCCAGCCAGACCATAACGGTTGGGGGCTACACCTTC
-	TRBV19	TRBJ1-3	once	CATATAGNTIYF	TGTGCCACCGCGACAGCTGGAAACACCATATATTTT
-	TRBV30	TRBJ2-7	once	CAWSYRVTYEQYF	TGTGCCTGGAGTTACAGGGTTACCTACGAGCAGTACTTC
-	TRBV5-1	TRBJ2-5	once	CASRAEEETQYF	TGCGCCAGCAGAGCCGAGGAAGAGACCCAGTACTTC
TRBD2	TRBV27	TRBJ2-1	-	CASSRTGLAYNEQFF	TGTGCCAGCAGCCGAACGGGACTAGCGTACAATGAGCAGTTCTTC
-	TRBV28	TRBJ1-5	-	CASSSHDRNNQPQHF	TGTGCCAGCAGTTCACATGACCGGAACAATCAGCCCCAGCATTTT
-	TRBV18	TRBJ2-5	-	CASKTGSGQETQYF	TGTGCCAGCAAAACAGGTAGCGGCCAAGAGACCCAGTACTTC
TRBD1	TRBV5-1	TRBJ2-1	once	CASSTEGQGVNEQFF	TGCGCCAGCAGCACCGAAGGACAGGGAGTTAATGAGCAGTTCTTC
-	TRBV30	TRBJ2-7	once	CAWSGGRGPYEQYF	TGTGCCTGGAGTGGAGGCAGGGGTCCCTACGAGCAGTACTTC
-	TRBV5-1	TRBJ1-1	-	CASSLGQGWSEAFF	TGCGCCAGCAGCTTGGGTCAGGGTTGGTCTGAAGCTTTCTTT